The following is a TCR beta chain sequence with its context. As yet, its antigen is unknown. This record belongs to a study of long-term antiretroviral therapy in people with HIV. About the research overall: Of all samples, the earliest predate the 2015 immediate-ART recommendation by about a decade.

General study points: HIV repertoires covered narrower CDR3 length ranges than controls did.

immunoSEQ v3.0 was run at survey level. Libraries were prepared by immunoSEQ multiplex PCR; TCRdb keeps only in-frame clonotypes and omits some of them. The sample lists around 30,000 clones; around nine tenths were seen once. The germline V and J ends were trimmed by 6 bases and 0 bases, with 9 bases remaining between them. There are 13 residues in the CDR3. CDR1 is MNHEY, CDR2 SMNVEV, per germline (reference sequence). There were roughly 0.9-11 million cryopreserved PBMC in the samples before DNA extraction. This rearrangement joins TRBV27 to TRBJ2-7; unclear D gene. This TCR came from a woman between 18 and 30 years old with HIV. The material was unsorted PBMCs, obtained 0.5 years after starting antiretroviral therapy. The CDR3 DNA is TGTGCCAGCAGCCCGGTGAGCTCCTACGAGCAGTACTTC. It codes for CASSPVSSYEQYF.